The 31 T cell receptor beta chains listed next were all sequenced from one sample in a study of cytomegalovirus exposure and HLA in healthy donors. Researchers ran the PCR with 60 Vbeta and 13 Jbeta primers. Method: immunoSEQ multiplex PCR; TCRdb's copy keeps in-frame clones and lacks some. Among about 110,000 clones listed, less than 85% were seen once. The sequenced material came from PBMCs. Receptors originate from a man aged 25-45 years in good health and CMV-seropositive.

The rearrangement links TRBV14 to TRBJ2-7; D call uncertain. CDR3 length: 13 residues. Germline loops: CDR1 SGHDN, CDR2 FVKESK. Trimming shortened V by 0 bases and J by 4 bases, and 7 bases separated the two germline ends. This chain's CDR3 is CASSQDGRYEQYF. Written as DNA, the CDR3 is TGTGCCAGCAGCCAAGATGGGCGTTACGAGCAGTACTTC.

The V call is TRBV13, the J call TRBJ2-1; D is possibly TRBD1 (6 bases). V lost 8 bases to trimming and J lost 7 bases, with 12 bases between them. The CDR3 runs 12 residues. The V gene's germline CDR1 is PRHDT and CDR2 FYEKMQ (reference sequence). CDR3: CASGRGNNEQFF. Written as DNA, the CDR3 is TGTGCCAGCGGAAGGGGGAATAATGAGCAGTTCTTC. The full variable domain, its missing parts supplied by reference TRBV13 and TRBJ2-1, is AAGVIQSPRHLIKEKRETATLKCYPIPRHDTVYWYQQGPGQDPQFLISFYEKMQSDKGSIPDRFSAQQFSDYHSELNMSSLELGDSALYFCASGRGNNEQFFGPGTRLTVL.

In this sample, this clone turned up a few times. V usage is TRBV7-8 and J usage is TRBJ2-5, with TRBD2 as a possible D gene (6 bases). Germline CDR1 SGHVS, CDR2 FQNEAQ. The CDR3 totals 14 residues. Trimming stripped 3 bases from V and 5 bases from J, with 13 bases between. In DNA, the CDR3 is TGTGCCAGCAGCTTCATCGGGACTCACGAGACCCAGTACTTC. Encoded protein: CASSFIGTHETQYF. The full variable domain, its missing parts supplied by reference TRBV7-8 and TRBJ2-5, is GAGVSQSPRYKVAKRGQDVALRCDPISGHVSLFWYQQALGQGPEFLTYFQNEAQLDKSGLPSDRFFAERPEGSVSTLKIQRTQQEDSAVYLCASSFIGTHETQYFGPGTRLLVL.

The DNA for the CDR3 is TGTGCCAGCAGTTTTACAGGGGCAAACTATGGCTACACCTTC. This encodes CASSFTGANYGYTF. The chain links TRBV27 to TRBJ1-2; TRBD1 matches 7 bases. Trimming removed 3 bases from V and 2 bases from J; junction bases left unmatched: 3. The CDR3 is 14 residues long. Germline V gene lookup returns CDR1 MNHEY and CDR2 SMNVEV (reference sequence).

This chain uses TRBV5-5 with TRBJ2-7; the match to TRBD2 covers 9 bases. The V gene's germline CDR1 is SGHKS and CDR2 YYEKEE (reference sequence). V was pared by 2 bases and J by 4 bases, with 13 bases of the junction left unmatched. This CDR3 is built from 17 residues. This CDR3 is CASSLISGGPRLYEQYF. In DNA form, the CDR3 reads TGTGCCAGCAGCTTAATTAGCGGGGGTCCCCGCCTTTACGAGCAGTACTTC.

DNA for the CDR3: TGTGCCAGCAGCGTGGGGAGGGACACCCTAGCGGATGAGCAGTTCTTC. It yields the protein CASSVGRDTLADEQFF. V and J are TRBV9 and TRBJ2-1, with a tentative D call TRBD2 (7 bases). Germline V gene lookup returns CDR1 SGDLS and CDR2 YYNGEE. The CDR3 runs 16 residues. Between the trimmed V and J ends, which lost 2 bases and 8 bases, there was a span of 20 bases. Full variable domain (missing parts from reference TRBV9 and TRBJ2-1): DSGVTQTPKHLITATGQRVTLRCSPRSGDLSVYWYQQSLDQGLQFLIQYYNGEERAKGNILERFSAQQFPDLHSELNLSSLELGDSALYFCASSVGRDTLADEQFFGPGTRLTVL.

This chain links TRBV28 with TRBJ2-2, with D possibly being TRBD1 (5 bases). Germline V lookup: CDR1 MDHEN, CDR2 SYDVKM. Trimming left V 5 bases short and J 0 bases short, with 13 bases between. The CDR3 loop spans 16 amino acids. Here the CDR3 DNA reads TGTGCCAGCAGTCCCTGGACACCTACGAACACCGGGGAGCTGTTTTTT. This translates into CASSPWTPTNTGELFF.

V gene TRBV21-1 combines with J gene TRBJ1-2; TRBD1 reflects the table's D call only, with no check against the DNA. TRBV21-1 is classified as a pseudogene. CDR3 length: 10 residues. For the CDR3, the DNA is TGTGCCATAGGACAGGCGCGGTTAACCTTC. It is translated as CAIGQARLTF.

The genes are TRBV7-8 and TRBJ1-1, with TRBD1 matching over 10 bases. The CDR3 is 14 residues long. The V gene end was trimmed by 4 bases and the J gene end by 1 base; junction bases not matched to a gene: 0. Looked up from germline, CDR1 is SGHVS and CDR2 is FQNEAQ. The CDR3: CASSWTGGNTEAFF. The DNA for the CDR3 is TGTGCCAGCAGCTGGACAGGGGGGAACACTGAAGCTTTCTTT.

This chain joins TRBV5-5 and TRBJ2-3; a possible D gene is TRBD1 (6 bases). Germline CDR1 SGHKS, CDR2 YYEKEE (reference sequence). CDR3 length: 15 residues. Trimming removed 4 bases from V and 0 bases from J, with 12 bases in between. CDR3 loop: CASSPQQGSTDTQYF. DNA of the CDR3: TGTGCCAGCAGCCCGCAACAGGGTAGCACAGATACGCAGTATTTT. Full variable domain (missing parts from reference TRBV5-5 and TRBJ2-3): DAGVTQSPTHLIKTRGQQVTLRCSPISGHKSVSWYQQVLGQGPQFIFQYYEKEERGRGNFPDRFSARQFPNYSSELNVNALLLGDSALYLCASSPQQGSTDTQYFGPGTRLTVL.

The gene calls are TRBV4-3 and TRBJ1-1, with D possibly matching TRBD1 (5 bases). Trimming removed 0 bases from V and 13 bases from J, with 15 bases in between. This CDR3 spans 13 amino acids. The germline CDR1 and CDR2 sequences are LGHNA and YSLEER. The CDR3 here is CASSQDIGGDGFF. In DNA, the CDR3 is TGCGCCAGCAGCCAAGATATAGGAGGGGACGGTTTCTTT.

This chain joins TRBV27 and TRBJ2-7; 10 bases agree with TRBD2. CDR3 length: 15 residues. V was clipped by 3 bases and J by 4 bases; unmatched bases: 6. Germline V gene sequence: CDR1 MNHEY, CDR2 SMNVEV (reference sequence). CDR3 DNA sequence: TGTGCCAGCAGTTTTGGGCTAGCGGGGGTTTACGAGCAGTACTTC. Amino acids: CASSFGLAGVYEQYF.

The genes are TRBV2 and TRBJ2-7, with TRBD1 identical over 9 bases. Germline CDR1 reads SNHLY; CDR2 reads FYNNEI. This CDR3 is built from 14 residues. Trimming at V came to 6 bases and at J to 2 bases, leaving 5 bases not matched to a gene. Here the CDR3 reads CASSRQGGAYEQYF. CDR3 nucleotides: TGTGCCAGCAGCCGACAGGGGGGGGCCTACGAGCAGTACTTC.

The chain joins TRBV19 to TRBJ2-2, with 9 nucleotides matching TRBD1. The length of the CDR3 is 14 residues. Germline-derived CDR1 and CDR2 are LNHDA and SQIVND (reference sequence). Trimming at V came to 6 bases and at J to 6 bases, leaving 5 bases not matched to a gene. CDR3 protein: CASRGQGGPGELFF. The CDR3, as DNA: TGTGCCAGTAGGGGACAGGGAGGCCCCGGGGAGCTGTTTTTT.

The chain has TRBV27 and TRBJ2-7, with TRBD2 matching over 12 bases. The CDR3 covers 17 residues. The germline CDR1 and CDR2 sequences are MNHEY and SMNVEV (reference sequence). V dropped 3 bases and J dropped 3; count of bases not matched to a gene: 9. This chain's CDR3 is CASSFSPSGGAVYEQYF. For the CDR3, the DNA is TGTGCCAGCAGTTTCTCCCCTAGCGGGGGGGCAGTCTACGAGCAGTACTTC.

This clone has a handful of counts. Additional DNA sequences in this sample encode the identical CDR3. The chain carries TRBV29-1 and TRBJ2-2, with TRBD1 matching 10 bases. CDR3 length: 14 residues. Trimming at V came to 7 bases and at J to 5 bases, leaving 7 bases not matched to a gene. Germline V gene sequence: CDR1 SQVTM, CDR2 ANQGSEA. CDR3 sequence (DNA): TGCAGCGCACGACAGGGGGCGAGGACCGGGGAGCTGTTTTTT. Translation: CSARQGARTGELFF.

This clone was seen a few times. The chain joins TRBV27 to TRBJ2-7; no clear D. Germline-derived CDR1 and CDR2 are MNHEY and SMNVEV (reference sequence). V lost 6 bases and J 0 bases, leaving 12 bases between the germline ends. The CDR3 has 14 residues. This CDR3 is CASRASVSSYEQYF. Written as DNA, the CDR3 is TGTGCCAGCAGAGCAAGCGTAAGCTCCTACGAGCAGTACTTC.

The rearrangement uses TRBV6-5 and TRBJ2-7, with D tentatively TRBD2 (5 bases). CDR3 length: 14 residues. Between the trimmed V and J ends, which lost 4 bases and 3 bases, there was a span of 13 bases. The germline gives CDR1 MNHEY, CDR2 SVGAGI. CDR3 DNA sequence: TGTGCCAGCAGTTTCGGACTGGCCGGCTACGAGCAGTACTTC. Translation gives CASSFGLAGYEQYF.

V and J are TRBV7-6 and TRBJ2-3; D is possibly TRBD2 (6 bases). Trimming cost V 10 bases and J 0 bases, with 14 bases left between them. The CDR3 has 14 residues. Per germline, CDR1 SGHVS and CDR2 FNYEAQ. The CDR3 DNA is TGTGCCACCGCGGCGGGGTTTAGCACAGATACGCAGTATTTT. Protein: CATAAGFSTDTQYF.

The V call is TRBV7-6, the J call TRBJ2-3; the match to TRBD1 covers 7 bases. This CDR3 has 14 amino acids. Germline V gives CDR1 SGHVS, CDR2 FNYEAQ. The trim removed 7 bases at V and 5 bases at J, leaving 9 bases unmatched. For the CDR3, the DNA is TGTGCCAGCACCAAGAGGGGGCCAGAAGATACGCAGTATTTT. This sequence encodes CASTKRGPEDTQYF.

The chain uses TRBV19 and TRBJ1-5; D possibly corresponds to TRBD1 (5 bases). This CDR3 is 12 amino acids long. Germline V CDR1 and CDR2: LNHDA, SQIVND (reference sequence). V lost 9 bases to trimming and J lost 5 bases, with 11 bases between them. CDR3 nucleotide sequence: TGTGCCAGCACGCGGGGGGATCAGCCCCAGCATTTT. It specifies CASTRGDQPQHF.

The sample holds one count of this clone. The chain has TRBV7-2 and TRBJ1-3; TRBD1 matches 7 bases. Germline assignment: CDR1 SGHTA and CDR2 FQGNSA. J was trimmed by 3 bases and V by 11 bases; bases with no gene match: 10. This CDR3 has 14 residues. CDR3 sequence (DNA): TGTGCCGCCCGAGTGGGACAGAGTGGAAACACCATATATTTT. Protein product: CAARVGQSGNTIYF. The full variable domain, its missing parts supplied by reference TRBV7-2 and TRBJ1-3, is GAGVSQSPSNKVTEKGKDVELRCDPISGHTALYWYRQSLGQGLEFLIYFQGNSAPDKSGLPSDRFSAERTGGSVSTLTIQRTQQEDSAVYLCAARVGQSGNTIYFGEGSWLTVV.

The gene calls are TRBV7-2 and TRBJ2-1; D ambiguous. The CDR3 spans 13 residues. Per germline, CDR1 SGHTA and CDR2 FQGNSA. The V and J ends lost 0 bases and 5 bases respectively, with 5 bases between them. The CDR3 nucleotides are TGTGCCAGCAGCTTAGCCCGTAACAATGAGCAGTTCTTC. Its translation: CASSLARNNEQFF.

V usage is TRBV4-3 and J usage is TRBJ2-1; 13 nucleotides align to TRBD2. The CDR3 is made up of 17 amino acids. J lost 7 bases, V lost 0 bases, and 6 bases had no gene match. In germline, CDR1 is LGHNA, CDR2 YSLEER. Here the CDR3 reads CASSQELRTSGGNEQFF. The CDR3 DNA sequence: TGCGCCAGCAGCCAAGAACTAAGGACTAGCGGGGGAAATGAGCAGTTCTTC.

The chain uses TRBV7-6 and TRBJ2-3; the D gene is possibly TRBD1 (5 bases). V was trimmed by 3 bases and J by 3 bases, leaving 13 bases between them. CDR3 length: 15 amino acids. The germline V gene encodes CDR1 SGHVS and CDR2 FNYEAQ. Here the CDR3 reads CASSFSRVLTDTQYF. The CDR3, as DNA: TGTGCCAGCAGCTTCTCCAGGGTCCTGACAGATACGCAGTATTTT.

The chain links TRBV7-9 to TRBJ1-5; D is undetermined. CDR3 length: 15 amino acids. V was trimmed by 2 bases and J by 0 bases, leaving 8 bases between them. Per the germline V gene, CDR1 is SEHNR and CDR2 is FQNEAQ (reference sequence). CDR3 sequence: CASSLTGNSNQPQHF. The CDR3 nucleotides are TGTGCCAGCAGCTTAACGGGGAATAGCAATCAGCCCCAGCATTTT.

DNA of the CDR3: TGTGCCAGCAGCCTTTTACAGGGGTCCACAGATACGCAGTATTTT. This sequence encodes CASSLLQGSTDTQYF. This sequence joins TRBV28 and TRBJ2-3, with 7 bases lining up with TRBD1. Unmatched junction bases numbered 8, after V lost 6 bases and J lost 2 bases. In germline, CDR1 is MDHEN, CDR2 SYDVKM. This CDR3 is 15 amino acids long.

The chain couples TRBV18 to TRBJ1-1, with TRBD1 as a possible D gene (5 bases). The germline gives CDR1 KGHSH, CDR2 LQKENI. The length of the CDR3 is 14 residues. Trimming removed 3 bases from V and 5 bases from J, with 13 bases in between. CDR3 in DNA: TGTGCCAGCTCACCCTCACCGGGGGAAACTGAAGCTTTCTTT. As protein: CASSPSPGETEAFF.

The rearrangement uses TRBV6-6 and TRBJ2-3; 10 nucleotides match TRBD2. Germline V gene sequence: CDR1 MNHNY, CDR2 SVGAGI (reference sequence). The CDR3 is made up of 15 amino acids. V trimming: 5 bases; J trimming: 3 bases; junction bases outside the gene matches: 5. The CDR3 nucleotides read TGTGCCAGCAGTCCTGGACTAGCGGAGACAGATACGCAGTATTTT. Residues: CASSPGLAETDTQYF.

This chain connects TRBV27 to TRBJ1-2, with D uncertain. Trimming cost V 5 bases and J 3 bases, with 16 bases left between them. CDR3 size: 15 residues. Germline assignment: CDR1 MNHEY and CDR2 SMNVEV (reference sequence). CDR3 sequence: CASSPSGEAYYGYTF. Written as DNA, the CDR3 is TGTGCCAGCAGTCCAAGTGGCGAGGCCTACTATGGCTACACCTTC.

The V call is TRBV9, the J call TRBJ2-7; 7 nucleotides agree with TRBD1. CDR3 length equals 15 residues. The J segment lost 2 bases and the V segment lost 1 base, leaving 6 bases of the junction unmatched. The germline gives CDR1 SGDLS, CDR2 YYNGEE. CDR3 amino acids: CASSVTGQSPYEQYF. The CDR3 DNA is TGTGCCAGCAGCGTAACGGGACAGTCTCCCTACGAGCAGTACTTC.